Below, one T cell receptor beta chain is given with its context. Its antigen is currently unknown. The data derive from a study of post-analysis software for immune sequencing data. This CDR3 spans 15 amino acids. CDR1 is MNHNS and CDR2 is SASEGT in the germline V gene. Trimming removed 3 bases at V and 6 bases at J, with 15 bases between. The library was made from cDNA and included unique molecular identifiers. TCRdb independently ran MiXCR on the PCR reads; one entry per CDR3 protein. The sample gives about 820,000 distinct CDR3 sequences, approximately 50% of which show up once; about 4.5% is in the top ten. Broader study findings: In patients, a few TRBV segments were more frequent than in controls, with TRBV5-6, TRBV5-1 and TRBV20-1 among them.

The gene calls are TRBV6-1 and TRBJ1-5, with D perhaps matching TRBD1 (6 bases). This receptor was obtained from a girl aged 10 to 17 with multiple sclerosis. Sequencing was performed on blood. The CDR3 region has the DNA TGTGCCAGCAGTGACCATTTACAGGGTAGTCAGCCCCAGCATTTT. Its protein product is CASSDHLQGSQPQHF.